These 23 T cell receptor beta chains were sequenced from one sample in a study of cytomegalovirus exposure and HLA in healthy donors. The PCR employed 60 Vbeta primers together with 13 Jbeta primers. Assay: immunoSEQ multiplex PCR; the TCRdb copy retains only in-frame clones and omits some. Of approximately 89,000 clones in the sample, less than 70% are singletons; the top ten hold about 1.2%. What was sequenced was PBMCs. These receptor sequences come from a female donor in good health and CMV-seronegative.

The chain recombines TRBV7-9 with TRBJ1-2; tentatively, D is TRBD1 (5 bases). The CDR3 length is 15 residues. The germline V and J ends were trimmed by 5 bases and 2 bases, with 15 bases remaining between them. Germline-derived CDR1 and CDR2 are SEHNR and FQNEAQ (reference sequence). In DNA, the CDR3 is TGTGCCAGCAGCCCCCAGGGTGGTGGGAACTATGGCTACACCTTC. Translated, it gives CASSPQGGGNYGYTF.

The chain uses TRBV7-6 and TRBJ1-1; no clear D. The germline gives CDR1 SGHVS, CDR2 FNYEAQ. V lost 3 bases and J 4 bases, leaving 12 bases between the germline ends. The CDR3 is made up of 14 amino acids. CDR3 region: CASSFGISGTEAFF. CDR3 nucleotides: TGTGCCAGCAGCTTCGGGATATCGGGCACTGAAGCTTTCTTT.

The chain uses TRBV13 and TRBJ2-3, with D unresolved. V was clipped by 0 bases and J by 5 bases, with 9 bases between them. The germline V gene encodes CDR1 PRHDT and CDR2 FYEKMQ (reference sequence). This CDR3 comprises 14 residues. CDR3: CASSLGSDGDTQYF. In DNA form, the CDR3 reads TGTGCCAGCAGCTTAGGGAGTGATGGAGATACGCAGTATTTT.

The chain is built from TRBV9 and TRBJ2-3; TRBD1 matches at 7 bases. Germline values: CDR1 SGDLS, CDR2 YYNGEE. The CDR3 has 14 residues. With 3 bases clipped from V and 7 bases from J, the junction kept 8 bases outside the gene matches. As DNA, the CDR3 is TGTGCCAGCAGCGAGACAGGGCGCCAATATACGCAGTATTTT. It codes for CASSETGRQYTQYF.

This chain links TRBV14 with TRBJ1-6, with D uncertain. The CDR3 has 15 amino acids. The V end lost 4 bases, the J end lost 7 bases, and 14 bases lay between the germline ends. Germline assignment: CDR1 SGHDN and CDR2 FVKESK. The CDR3 DNA reads as TGTGCCAGCAGCCGGGAGAGCTCTGGGAATTCACCCCTCCACTTT. Its protein is CASSRESSGNSPLHF.

This rearrangement joins TRBV18 to TRBJ1-1, with D possibly matching TRBD1 (5 bases). Germline CDR1 KGHSH, CDR2 LQKENI. Trimming removed 4 bases at V and 3 bases at J, with 9 bases between. The CDR3 contains 13 residues. The CDR3 nucleotides read TGTGCCAGCTCACGACGGGGGGACACTGAAGCTTTCTTT. Protein: CASSRRGDTEAFF.

A few counts support this clone. CDR3 bases: TGTGCCAGCTCAGCAGGACTAGCGGAGAACACCGGGGAGCTGTTTTTT. It is translated as CASSAGLAENTGELFF. This rearrangement joins TRBV18 to TRBJ2-2; 10 bases map to TRBD2. The CDR3 is 16 amino acids. Germline CDR1 KGHSH, CDR2 LQKENI. V gave up 5 bases and J gave up 1 base; unmatched junction bases: 4.

The table lists this clone with a count of one. The V and J genes are TRBV28 and TRBJ1-3; no reliable D call. Germline assignment: CDR1 MDHEN and CDR2 SYDVKM. The V end lost 10 bases, the J end lost 0 bases, and 10 bases lay between the germline ends. CDR3 length equals 13 residues. The CDR3 loop reads CATLDHSGNTIYF. CDR3 sequence (DNA): TGTGCCACCCTAGACCACTCTGGAAACACCATATATTTT. Full variable domain (missing parts from reference TRBV28 and TRBJ1-3): DVKVTQSSRYLVKRTGEKVFLECVQDMDHENMFWYRQDPGLGLRLIYFSYDVKMKEKGDIPEGYSVSREKKERFSLILESASTNQTSMYLCATLDHSGNTIYFGEGSWLTVV.

The chain uses TRBV28 and TRBJ2-5, with no clear D. Germline loops: CDR1 MDHEN, CDR2 SYDVKM. This CDR3 comprises 11 residues. The germline V and J ends were trimmed by 6 bases and 2 bases, with 4 bases remaining between them. For the CDR3, the DNA is TGTGCCAGCAGCCGTCAAGAGACCCAGTACTTC. Its translation: CASSRQETQYF.

This sequence joins TRBV5-8 and TRBJ2-3; a possible D gene is TRBD2 (5 bases). V was clipped by 4 bases and J by 2 bases, with 11 bases between them. The CDR3 length is 14 residues. CDR1 and CDR2 (germline): SGHTS, YDEGEE. As DNA, the CDR3 is TGTGCCAGCAGCGGTGGACTGCACACAGATACGCAGTATTTT. It is translated as CASSGGLHTDTQYF.

As DNA, the CDR3 is TGCAGCGTTGAAGCCCCCGTCTCCGGGACAGGGGGCTTCGAGCAGTACTTC. Its protein is CSVEAPVSGTGGFEQYF. This rearrangement joins TRBV29-1 to TRBJ2-7; 12 bases line up with TRBD1. This CDR3 contains 17 residues. The V segment lost 1 base and the J segment 6 bases; nucleotides outside the gene matches: 13. Germline CDR1 is SQVTM and CDR2 is ANQGSEA.

The J gene is TRBJ1-2, the V gene TRBV18; no reliable D call. Per the germline V gene, CDR1 is KGHSH and CDR2 is LQKENI. Trimming removed 3 bases at V and 4 bases at J, with 9 bases between. This CDR3 is 13 amino acids long. The CDR3: CASSPEGSYGYTF. The CDR3, as DNA: TGTGCCAGCTCACCGGAGGGTAGCTATGGCTACACCTTC.

The rearrangement uses TRBV28 and TRBJ1-4, with 8 bases fitting TRBD1. Germline CDR1 is MDHEN and CDR2 is SYDVKM. V lost 2 bases to trimming and J lost 5 bases; unmatched junction nucleotides: 10. CDR3 length equals 17 residues. The CDR3 coding sequence is TGTGCCAGCAGTTTACCGGGACAGGCAGAAGCAAATGAAAAACTGTTTTTT. This codes for CASSLPGQAEANEKLFF.

V is TRBV10-3 and J is TRBJ2-5; the match to TRBD1 covers 7 bases. This CDR3 contains 15 residues. Germline V CDR1 and CDR2: ENHRY, SYGVKD. V shed 6 bases, J shed 1 base, and the junction held 8 bases outside the gene matches. CDR3 sequence: CAIRLGQASQETQYF. The CDR3, as DNA: TGTGCCATCAGGCTCGGACAGGCCAGCCAAGAGACCCAGTACTTC.

The V call is TRBV19, the J call TRBJ2-2, with a tentative D call TRBD1 (6 bases). The CDR3 is 15 amino acids. Trimming stripped 5 bases from V and 1 base from J, with 11 bases between. Germline-derived CDR1 and CDR2 are LNHDA and SQIVND (reference sequence). DNA for the CDR3: TGTGCCAGTAGTGAACAGGGATTGAACACCGGGGAGCTGTTTTTT. Translated: CASSEQGLNTGELFF.

The chain is built from TRBV7-9 and TRBJ2-3; possibly TRBD2 for D (6 bases). The CDR3 is 15 residues long. The V end lost 2 bases, the J end lost 6 bases, and 15 bases lay between the germline ends. Germline V gives CDR1 SEHNR, CDR2 FQNEAQ (reference sequence). CDR3 residues: CASSLMASDLDTQYF. CDR3 nucleotide sequence: TGTGCCAGCAGCTTAATGGCTAGCGATTTGGATACGCAGTATTTT.

The table lists this clone with a few counts. The J gene is TRBJ2-6, the V gene TRBV7-9, with D hard to call. The length of the CDR3 is 14 residues. V shed 4 bases and J shed 2 bases, with 6 bases lying between them. The germline V gene has CDR1 SEHNR and CDR2 FQNEAQ (reference sequence). DNA for the CDR3: TGTGCCAGCAGCTCCCCTGCTGGGGCCAACGTCCTGACTTTC. This translates into CASSSPAGANVLTF. Based on the CDR3 plus reference TRBV7-9 and TRBJ2-6, the full variable domain is DTGVSQNPRHKITKRGQNVTFRCDPISEHNRLYWYRQTLGQGPEFLTYFQNEAQLEKSRLLSDRFSAERPKGSFSTLEIQRTEQGDSAMYLCASSSPAGANVLTFGAGSRLTVL.

The chain links TRBV5-5 to TRBJ1-1; perhaps TRBD1 as D (6 bases). The CDR3 extends over 13 amino acids. CDR1 is SGHKS and CDR2 is YYEKEE in the germline V gene (reference sequence). V was trimmed by 3 bases and J by 5 bases, leaving 11 bases between them. The CDR3 loop is CASSSRGGTEAFF. The CDR3 bases are TGTGCCAGCAGCTCGAGAGGGGGAACTGAAGCTTTCTTT.

The gene calls are TRBV9 and TRBJ1-4, with D possibly TRBD1 on 5 matching bases. This CDR3 has 15 amino acids. V was clipped by 0 bases and J by 8 bases, with 14 bases between them. Germline lookup yields CDR1 SGDLS and CDR2 YYNGEE. CDR3: CASSVAQGSGEKLFF. The CDR3 DNA sequence: TGTGCCAGCAGCGTAGCTCAGGGTTCAGGCGAAAAACTGTTTTTT. Filled out from reference TRBV9 and TRBJ1-4, the complete variable domain reads DSGVTQTPKHLITATGQRVTLRCSPRSGDLSVYWYQQSLDQGLQFLIQYYNGEERAKGNILERFSAQQFPDLHSELNLSSLELGDSALYFCASSVAQGSGEKLFFGSGTQLSVL.

The V gene is TRBV19, the J gene TRBJ2-7, with 8 bases aligning to TRBD1. The CDR3 runs to 15 residues. J lost 3 bases, V lost 4 bases, and 8 bases had no gene match. Germline V gives CDR1 LNHDA, CDR2 SQIVND (reference sequence). The CDR3 DNA sequence: TGTGCCAGTAGTAAAGGGACAGGCGGGAACTACGAGCAGTACTTC. Translation: CASSKGTGGNYEQYF.

A few counts support this clone. For the CDR3, the DNA is TGTGCCATCAGGGGCCGGGACAGTTTTGGTGGCTACACCTTC. Encoded protein: CAIRGRDSFGGYTF. The rearrangement uses TRBV10-3 and TRBJ1-2; 7 nucleotides match TRBD1. V shed 6 bases and J 7 bases; nucleotides not matched to a gene: 11. The CDR3 is made up of 14 amino acids. CDR1 is ENHRY, CDR2 SYGVKD, per germline.

DNA for the CDR3: TGTGCCAGCAGCCAAGACTCGGGACTAGCGGGGAATGAGCAGTTCTTC. Encoded protein: CASSQDSGLAGNEQFF. The rearrangement links TRBV14 to TRBJ2-1; 13 bases match TRBD2. This CDR3 spans 16 amino acids. V lost 0 bases and J lost 7; bases outside the gene matches: 3. Germline V gene lookup returns CDR1 SGHDN and CDR2 FVKESK.

This CDR3 is CASSTDRGWTSYGYTF. The CDR3 DNA reads as TGTGCCAGTAGCACCGATAGGGGGTGGACATCCTATGGCTACACCTTC. V gene TRBV19 combines with J gene TRBJ1-2; maybe TRBD1 (6 bases). Trimming stripped 6 bases from V and 4 bases from J, with 21 bases between. The CDR3 sequence is 16 residues long. The germline CDR1 and CDR2 sequences are LNHDA and SQIVND (reference sequence). Variable domain in full (rest from reference TRBV19 and TRBJ1-2): DGGITQSPKYLFRKEGQNVTLSCEQNLNHDAMYWYRQDPGQGLRLIYYSQIVNDFQKGDIAEGYSVSREKKESFPLTVTSAQKNPTAFYLCASSTDRGWTSYGYTFGSGTRLTVV.